This T cell receptor beta chain was retrieved from a study of OX40 agonist ivuxolimab in advanced cancers. Background on the study: Those treated in dose escalation had hepatocellular carcinoma, melanoma, renal cell cancer or head and neck cancer.

Sequencing used immunoSEQ multiplex PCR; TCRdb keeps in-frame clones, though not all of them. The sample lists 15,000 to 20,000 clones; around 65% were seen once. Material: CD4+ or CD8+ T cells sorted from blood, obtained in a trial of the OX40 agonist ivuxolimab. The receptor was derived from an adult with an advanced solid tumor such as melanoma, head and neck, liver or kidney cancer.

DNA of the CDR3: TGTGCCAGCAACGGGGCGCTTTCCGGGGTTGCTTTCTTT. Its translation: CASNGALSGVAFF. The chain carries TRBV14 and TRBJ1-1; a possible D gene is TRBD1 (5 bases). With 7 bases removed from V and 11 bases from J, the gap between germline ends came to 20 bases. This CDR3 has 13 residues. Germline V gives CDR1 SGHDN, CDR2 FVKESK. Full variable domain (remainder filled in from reference TRBV14 and TRBJ1-1): EAGVTQFPSHSVIEKGQTVTLRCDPISGHDNLYWYRRVMGKEIKFLLHFVKESKQDESGMPNNRFLAERTGGTYSTLKVQPAELEDSGVYFCASNGALSGVAFFGQGTRLTVV.